This T cell receptor beta chain appears in the sequencing data of a study of identical twins. General study findings and limits: Insertions were fewer in abundant cord blood beta clonotypes, whereas memory repertoires showed none of this pattern. Cross-sectional statistics underpinned the conclusions; the same donors were not followed. Beta out-of-frame sequences showed weaker excess sharing between twins.

This clonotype was counted ten times or more. Its cognate antigen is unknown. All of the donors were Caucasians in good health. The CDR3 is 14 residues long. V gave up 1 base and J gave up 3 bases, with 12 bases separating them. CDR1 and CDR2 (germline): SQVTM, ANQGSEA. TCRdb reanalysed the 5' RACE reads using MiXCR and keeps one entry per CDR3 protein. Here the sample spans about 1.7 million distinct CDR3 sequences, 32% being singletons. The genes are TRBV29-1 and TRBJ2-5; D perhaps matches TRBD2 (5 bases). The sample was cord blood. The clonotype was recovered from a newborn girl in good health. CDR3 bases: TGCAGCGTTGAAGGGACTCAATGGGAAGAGACCCAGTACTTC. Translating it yields CSVEGTQWEETQYF. Supplemented by reference TRBV29-1 and TRBJ2-5, the full variable domain reads SAVISQKPSRDICQRGTSLTIQCQVDSQVTMMFWYRQQPGQSLTLIATANQGSEATYESGFVIDKFPISRPNLTFSTLTVSNMSPEDSSIYLCSVEGTQWEETQYFGPGTRLLVL.